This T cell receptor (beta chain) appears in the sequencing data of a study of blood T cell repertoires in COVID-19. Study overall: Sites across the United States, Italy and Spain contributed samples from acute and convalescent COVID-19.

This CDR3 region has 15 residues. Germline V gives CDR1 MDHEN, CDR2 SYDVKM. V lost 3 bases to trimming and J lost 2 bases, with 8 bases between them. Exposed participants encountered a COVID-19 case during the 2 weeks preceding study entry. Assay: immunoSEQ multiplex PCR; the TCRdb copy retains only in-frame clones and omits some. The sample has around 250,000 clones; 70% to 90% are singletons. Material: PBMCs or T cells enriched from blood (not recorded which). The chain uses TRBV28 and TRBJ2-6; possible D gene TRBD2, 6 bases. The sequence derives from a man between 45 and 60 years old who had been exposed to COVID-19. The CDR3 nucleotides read TGTGCCAGCAGTTTTGCGGGAACTGGGGCCAACGTCCTGACTTTC. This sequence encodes CASSFAGTGANVLTF.